The 20 T cell receptor beta chains below all came from one sample that was sequenced in a study of shared clonotypes between healthy human individuals. Naive CD8 populations comprised CD45RO-negative cells positively selected for CCR7, excluding terminally differentiated effector memory CD45RA+ cells. Sequencing used immunoSEQ multiplex PCR; TCRdb keeps in-frame clones, though not all of them. The sample has 800,000 to 950,000 clones, roughly 96% seen once. Sequenced: naive CD8+ T cells sorted from blood. These receptors were obtained from a man aged 30 to 45 in good health.

The genes are TRBV6-5 and TRBJ2-7, with 10 bases fitting TRBD2. CDR3 length: 16 residues. The germline gives CDR1 MNHEY, CDR2 SVGAGI. V was clipped by 4 bases and J by 4 bases; unmatched bases: 10. The CDR3 is CASSSIPLAGAYEQYF. The DNA of the CDR3 is TGTGCCAGCAGTTCGATTCCCCTAGCGGGAGCGTACGAGCAGTACTTC.

Notes on this clone: The same CDR3 arises from other DNA sequences in this sample as well. The CDR3 spells CASSLAGRQETQYF. CDR3 coding DNA: TGCGCCAGCAGCTTGGCCGGGAGACAAGAGACCCAGTACTTC. The rearrangement uses TRBV5-1 and TRBJ2-5; D is possibly TRBD2 (6 bases). Germline loops: CDR1 SGHRS, CDR2 YFSETQ. V lost 0 bases to trimming and J lost 2 bases, with 8 bases between them. The CDR3 is 14 amino acids.

The V gene is TRBV29-1, the J gene TRBJ2-1, with TRBD2 as a possible D gene (6 bases). Germline V CDR1 and CDR2: SQVTM, ANQGSEA. The CDR3 has 13 amino acids. V was clipped by 6 bases and J by 5 bases, with 14 bases between them. CDR3 amino acids: CSVLKEGDNEQFF. The CDR3 DNA sequence: TGCAGCGTGTTGAAGGAGGGAGACAATGAGCAGTTCTTC.

J is TRBJ2-3 and V is TRBV5-4; perhaps TRBD2 as D (6 bases). Trimming removed 4 bases from V and 1 base from J, with 13 bases in between. This CDR3 comprises 15 residues. Per germline, CDR1 SGHNT and CDR2 YYREEE (reference sequence). CDR3 coding DNA: TGTGCCAGCAGCGGCAGGGAGCGGGGCACAGATACGCAGTATTTT. Translating it yields CASSGRERGTDTQYF. Full variable domain (outside the CDR3, taken from reference TRBV5-4 and TRBJ2-3): ETGVTQSPTHLIKTRGQQVTLRCSSQSGHNTVSWYQQALGQGPQFIFQYYREEENGRGNFPPRFSGLQFPNYSSELNVNALELDDSALYLCASSGRERGTDTQYFGPGTRLTVL.

CDR3 in amino acids: CASSLGGAVAEQYF. DNA for the CDR3: TGTGCCAGCAGCTTAGGTGGGGCAGTGGCCGAGCAGTACTTC. The chain couples TRBV11-3 to TRBJ2-7; tentatively, D is TRBD1 (5 bases). Per germline, CDR1 SGHNT and CDR2 YENEEA. The V end was cut by 1 base, the J end by 6 bases, with 13 bases between. CDR3 length: 14 residues.

The CDR3 spells CASSARGYNEQFF. CDR3 sequence (DNA): TGTGCCAGTAGTGCCCGGGGTTACAATGAGCAGTTCTTC. The V call is TRBV19, the J call TRBJ2-1, with D possibly matching TRBD2 (5 bases). This CDR3 comprises 13 residues. With 5 bases removed from V and 4 bases from J, the gap between germline ends came to 9 bases. The V gene's germline CDR1 is LNHDA and CDR2 SQIVND (reference sequence).

The gene calls are TRBV5-1 and TRBJ2-2; 10 positions match TRBD1. The trim removed 0 bases at V and 3 bases at J, leaving 14 bases unmatched. The length of the CDR3 is 20 residues. Looked up from germline, CDR1 is SGHRS and CDR2 is YFSETQ. The CDR3 sequence: CASSLGAGLRDRGYTGELFF. The CDR3 DNA reads TGCGCCAGCAGCTTGGGGGCCGGTCTCCGGGACAGGGGTTACACCGGGGAGCTGTTTTTT.

The chain has TRBV29-1 and TRBJ1-1; D remains ambiguous. This CDR3 contains 14 residues. Germline lookup yields CDR1 SQVTM and CDR2 ANQGSEA. V lost 7 bases and J 7 bases, leaving 22 bases between the germline ends. The CDR3 sequence: CSAPWGAGRLEAFF. The DNA for the CDR3 is TGCAGCGCACCGTGGGGAGCAGGCCGCCTTGAAGCTTTCTTT.

The V call is TRBV11-2, the J call TRBJ2-7, with D maybe TRBD2 (6 bases). V gave up 6 bases and J gave up 1 base, with 10 bases separating them. This CDR3 spans 13 amino acids. Germline V gene lookup returns CDR1 SGHAT and CDR2 FQNNGV. DNA for the CDR3: TGTGCCAGCAGTTGGGGGGTATCCTACGAGCAGTACTTC. This gives the protein CASSWGVSYEQYF.

The chain is built from TRBV6-6 and TRBJ1-4; D unresolved. Germline values: CDR1 MNHNY, CDR2 SVGAGI (reference sequence). The V and J ends lost 6 bases and 8 bases respectively, with 13 bases between them. This CDR3 region has 13 residues. The chain's CDR3 is CASRRLIAEKLFF. Written as DNA, the CDR3 is TGTGCCAGCAGGCGACTTATAGCCGAAAAACTGTTTTTT.

The chain employs TRBV11-2 and TRBJ1-2; no definite D call. V was pared by 1 base and J by 7 bases, with 4 bases between. The CDR3 loop spans 11 amino acids. Germline values: CDR1 SGHAT, CDR2 FQNNGV. The CDR3 is CASSLASGYTF. The CDR3 DNA follows: TGTGCCAGCAGCTTAGCTAGTGGCTACACCTTC.

Remarks on this clone: The same CDR3 arises from other DNA sequences in this sample as well. The J gene is TRBJ2-2, the V gene TRBV7-2; D is uncertain. There are 11 residues in the CDR3. The germline gives CDR1 SGHTA, CDR2 FQGNSA. Trimming took 5 bases from V and 5 from J, leaving 3 bases between them. CDR3 sequence: CASSRTGELFF. The CDR3 DNA reads TGTGCCAGCAGCCGGACCGGGGAGCTGTTTTTT.

The chain employs TRBV11-3 and TRBJ2-1; D unclear. CDR3 length: 12 amino acids. The V end was cut by 6 bases, the J end by 4 bases, with 7 bases between. In germline, CDR1 is SGHNT, CDR2 YENEEA. CDR3 protein: CASSREYNEQFF. In DNA, the CDR3 is TGTGCCAGCAGTCGAGAGTACAATGAGCAGTTCTTC.

The CDR3 DNA reads TGTGCCAGCACCCTGGCAGGGGCTTCCTACGAGCAGTACTTC. Protein product: CASTLAGASYEQYF. The chain combines TRBV7-2 with TRBJ2-7; D might be TRBD1 (6 bases). Germline CDR1 and CDR2: SGHTA and FQGNSA. V lost 7 bases and J 1 base, leaving 14 bases between the germline ends. The CDR3 covers 14 residues.

With respect to this clone: The same CDR3 is also encoded by other DNA sequences in this sample. The chain couples TRBV27 to TRBJ2-7; D is possibly TRBD1 (5 bases). This CDR3 is 14 amino acids long. Trimming removed 1 base from V and 1 base from J, with 8 bases in between. The V gene's germline CDR1 is MNHEY and CDR2 SMNVEV (reference sequence). CDR3 in amino acids: CASSLLGQSYEQYF. CDR3 bases: TGTGCCAGCAGTTTATTGGGGCAGTCCTACGAGCAGTACTTC.

This clone occurred once. This sequence joins TRBV6-6 and TRBJ1-5; no definite D call. Trimming stripped 5 bases from V and 12 bases from J, with 14 bases between. Germline loops: CDR1 MNHNY, CDR2 SVGAGI (reference sequence). The CDR3 is 12 residues long. The CDR3 sequence is CASSTDTWFQHF. The CDR3 nucleotides are TGTGCCAGCAGTACTGACACCTGGTTCCAGCATTTT.

The rearrangement uses TRBV6-6 and TRBJ2-3; D not resolved. The CDR3 covers 12 residues. Germline V lookup: CDR1 MNHNY, CDR2 SVGAGI (reference sequence). Trimming removed 6 bases from V and 10 bases from J, with 14 bases in between. The CDR3 protein is CASSQGPIAQYF. In nucleotides, the CDR3 is TGTGCCAGCAGCCAAGGACCGATTGCGCAGTATTTT.

This clone was observed once. The V call is TRBV5-1, the J call TRBJ2-1; TRBD2 agrees at 11 bases. V lost 4 bases and J lost 9; bases outside the gene matches: 9. This CDR3 is 15 amino acids long. Germline-derived CDR1 and CDR2 are SGHRS and YFSETQ. The CDR3 loop is CASSGMTSGAGEQFF. The CDR3 coding sequence is TGCGCCAGCAGCGGGATGACTAGCGGGGCGGGTGAGCAGTTCTTC.

This sequence joins TRBV5-6 and TRBJ2-7; 8 nucleotides line up with TRBD1. Per germline, CDR1 SGHDT and CDR2 YYEEEE. The CDR3 is made up of 14 amino acids. Trimming removed 4 bases from V and 4 bases from J; junction bases left unmatched: 7. The CDR3 sequence: CASSGADRVYEQYF. CDR3 sequence (DNA): TGTGCCAGCAGCGGAGCGGACAGGGTGTACGAGCAGTACTTC.

Remarks on this clone: At the DNA level, this CDR3 is encoded by other sequences in the same sample as well. The chain combines TRBV4-3 with TRBJ2-7; TRBD2 matches 7 bases. Germline loops: CDR1 LGHNA, CDR2 YSLEER. J was trimmed by 7 bases and V by 0 bases; bases with no gene match: 3. The CDR3 loop spans 13 amino acids. CDR3 protein: CASSQDRAGEQYF. CDR3 in DNA: TGCGCCAGCAGCCAAGATCGAGCGGGGGAGCAGTACTTC.